These 27 T cell receptor beta chains originate from one sample sequenced in a study of blood T cell repertoires in COVID-19. Profiling relied on immunoSEQ multiplex PCR, and the TCRdb table lists in-frame clones only, not all of them. Here the sample spans approximately 250,000 clones, about nine tenths being singletons. The sequencing input was PBMCs or T cells enriched from blood (not recorded which). These receptors were collected from a woman aged 25 to 39 with acute COVID-19.

The genes are TRBV27 and TRBJ1-5, with D hard to call. Germline V gene sequence: CDR1 MNHEY, CDR2 SMNVEV (reference sequence). V gave up 5 bases and J gave up 5 bases, with 22 bases separating them. This CDR3 comprises 17 residues. CDR3 nucleotides: TGTGCCAGCAGTCCCCCCCCTCGGGGTGTCCTGGATCAGCCCCAGCATTTT. It yields the protein CASSPPPRGVLDQPQHF.

The chain is built from TRBV5-1 and TRBJ1-1, with 8 bases matching TRBD1. The CDR3 runs 18 residues. Trimming cost V 4 bases and J 4 bases; bases outside gene matches: 18. Germline CDR1 and CDR2: SGHRS and YFSETQ. The CDR3 nucleotides read TGCGCCAGCAGCCCTTTAGGACAGGGCCCGAGAGGTTTCACTGAAGCTTTCTTT. It encodes CASSPLGQGPRGFTEAFF.

CDR3 nucleotide sequence: TGTGCCAGCAGCCTTTCCACAGGGGCGAACACCGGGGAGCTGTTTTTT. The encoded protein is CASSLSTGANTGELFF. The chain recombines TRBV7-3 with TRBJ2-2, with 7 nucleotides matching TRBD1. With V trimmed by 5 bases and J by 0 bases, 6 bases remained unmatched. Germline CDR1 SGHTA, CDR2 FQGTGA. The CDR3 is made up of 16 amino acids.

V and J are TRBV15 and TRBJ2-3, with TRBD1 identical over 7 bases. The CDR3 is 17 amino acids. From germline, CDR1 is LNHNV and CDR2 YYDKDF (reference sequence). V shed 4 bases and J 0 bases; nucleotides not matched to a gene: 10. CDR3 sequence: CATSNPGDRVSTDTQYF. CDR3 nucleotide sequence: TGTGCCACCAGCAACCCCGGGGACAGAGTTAGCACAGATACGCAGTATTTT.

This sequence joins TRBV24-1 and TRBJ1-2; tentative D call: TRBD1 (6 bases). V lost 4 bases to trimming and J lost 2 bases, with 13 bases between them. This CDR3 has 15 residues. The germline V gene encodes CDR1 KGHDR and CDR2 SFDVKD. The CDR3 sequence is CATSDQDSANYGYTF. In DNA, the CDR3 is TGTGCCACCAGTGACCAGGACAGTGCAAACTATGGCTACACCTTC.

V is TRBV19 and J is TRBJ2-2; 10 bases line up with TRBD2. Losses at the gene ends were 4 bases for V and 5 bases for J; bases not matched to a gene: 7. CDR1 is LNHDA, CDR2 SQIVND, per germline (reference sequence). The CDR3 is 16 amino acids. The CDR3 coding sequence is TGTGCCAGTAGTAAGCTAGCGGGAGTAAAAACCGGGGAGCTGTTTTTT. It specifies CASSKLAGVKTGELFF.

The chain employs TRBV5-4 and TRBJ1-5; D is unresolved. From germline, CDR1 is SGHNT and CDR2 YYREEE (reference sequence). This CDR3 contains 15 residues. The V and J ends lost 4 bases and 7 bases respectively, with 18 bases between them. As DNA, the CDR3 is TGTGCCAGCAGCCCTTGGCCCAGTTCGGAGCAGCCCCAGCATTTT. Amino acid sequence: CASSPWPSSEQPQHF.

The rearrangement uses TRBV19 and TRBJ1-3; D might be TRBD1 (5 bases). There are 16 residues in the CDR3. Germline lookup yields CDR1 LNHDA and CDR2 SQIVND (reference sequence). V lost 3 bases and J lost 1, with 13 bases in between. The CDR3 sequence is CASSIQGPTSGNTIYF. The CDR3 bases are TGTGCCAGTAGTATTCAGGGCCCCACGTCTGGAAACACCATATATTTT.

J is TRBJ1-1 and V is TRBV19, with 7 bases aligning to TRBD1. The CDR3 sequence is 13 residues long. Germline V gene sequence: CDR1 LNHDA, CDR2 SQIVND (reference sequence). V gave up 4 bases and J gave up 7 bases; unmatched junction bases: 6. The CDR3 here is CASSTSGQDEAFF. CDR3 in DNA: TGTGCCAGTAGTACCTCCGGACAGGATGAAGCTTTCTTT.

This chain uses TRBV7-3 with TRBJ2-1, with 16 bases lining up with TRBD2. The CDR3 extends over 17 amino acids. V lost 6 bases and J lost 9; bases outside the gene matches: 11. Germline lookup yields CDR1 SGHTA and CDR2 FQGTGA. This CDR3 is CASSLTGTSGRAFEQFF. DNA of the CDR3: TGTGCCAGCAGTCTTACAGGGACTAGCGGGAGGGCCTTTGAGCAGTTCTTC.

Turning to this clone: The junction shows a germline mismatch at one end, possibly a read error. The rearrangement links TRBV4-1 to TRBJ1-2; TRBD1 aligns across 9 bases. Germline V gene data show CDR1 as MGHRA and CDR2 as YSYEKL. The CDR3 extends over 12 amino acids. The CDR3 loop is CARGPRGTGSPF. In DNA, the CDR3 is TGCGCCAGGGGACCTCGCGGGACAGGGAGTCCCTTC.

With regard to this clone: The identical CDR3 is also encoded by other nucleotide sequences in the sample. This rearrangement joins TRBV9 to TRBJ2-1; D gene uncertain. CDR3 length: 15 amino acids. The germline V gene encodes CDR1 SGDLS and CDR2 YYNGEE. V was trimmed by 0 bases and J by 1 base, leaving 8 bases between them. The CDR3 sequence is CASSVAGGSYNEQFF. The CDR3 DNA reads TGTGCCAGCAGCGTAGCTGGCGGATCCTACAATGAGCAGTTCTTC.

V is TRBV2 and J is TRBJ1-4; 7 bases fit TRBD1. Trimming cost V 5 bases and J 6 bases; bases outside gene matches: 9. CDR1 is SNHLY, CDR2 FYNNEI, per germline. The CDR3 is 15 residues long. CDR3 sequence reads: CASSRERGTDEKLFF. The CDR3 DNA reads TGTGCCAGCAGTAGGGAGAGGGGGACAGATGAAAAACTGTTTTTT.

This clone occurred a few times. The chain recombines TRBV2 with TRBJ2-2; a possible D gene is TRBD2 (5 bases). The CDR3 runs to 14 residues. Germline CDR1 reads SNHLY; CDR2 reads FYNNEI. Trimming removed 11 bases from V and 1 base from J, with 14 bases in between. CDR3 region: CAASRELNTGELFF. CDR3 nucleotide sequence: TGTGCCGCCAGCCGGGAACTGAACACCGGGGAGCTGTTTTTT.

The V call is TRBV10-3, the J call TRBJ1-6; maybe TRBD1 (6 bases). The V gene lost 6 bases and the J gene lost 5 bases, with 11 bases spanning the gap. CDR1 and CDR2 (germline): ENHRY, SYGVKD. This CDR3 region has 14 residues. CDR3 region: CAIRGTSNNSPLHF. The CDR3 bases are TGTGCCATCAGGGGGACAAGTAATAATTCACCCCTCCACTTT.

This chain links TRBV28 with TRBJ1-5; a possible D gene is TRBD1 (5 bases). Trimming removed 3 bases from V and 6 bases from J, with 12 bases in between. The CDR3 runs 14 residues. Germline CDR1 MDHEN, CDR2 SYDVKM. CDR3 region: CASSFPGVAQPQHF. The CDR3 DNA reads TGTGCCAGCAGTTTCCCGGGGGTGGCTCAGCCCCAGCATTTT.

The rearrangement links TRBV6-2 or TRBV6-3 to TRBJ2-3; D possibly corresponds to TRBD2 (6 bases). This CDR3 contains 18 residues. V was pared by 1 base and J by 2 bases, with 19 bases between. Germline loops: CDR1 MNHEY, CDR2 SVGEGT. The CDR3 is CASSYWILAPSDTDTQYF. Written as DNA, the CDR3 is TGTGCCAGCAGTTACTGGATCCTAGCCCCTAGCGACACAGATACGCAGTATTTT.

The J gene is TRBJ2-1, the V gene TRBV7-3, with 8 bases aligning to TRBD2. Germline CDR1 is SGHTA and CDR2 is FQGTGA. There are 16 residues in the CDR3. Unmatched junction bases numbered 7, after V lost 3 bases and J lost 3 bases. Written as DNA, the CDR3 is TGTGCCAGCAGCTTCACGAGCGGGAGTGACTACAATGAGCAGTTCTTC. It encodes CASSFTSGSDYNEQFF.

The chain joins TRBV28 to TRBJ1-5, with 7 bases identical to TRBD1. J gave up 6 bases and V 4 bases, and 9 bases lay outside the gene matches. The CDR3 consists of 15 residues. Germline CDR1 MDHEN, CDR2 SYDVKM. The CDR3 bases are TGTGCCAGCAGTTCTCAATCAGGGGGTACTCAGCCCCAGCATTTT. Its protein is CASSSQSGGTQPQHF.

The chain carries TRBV5-1 and TRBJ1-5; no clear D. Trimming left V 5 bases short and J 5 bases short, with 11 bases between. The CDR3 covers 13 residues. CDR1 is SGHRS and CDR2 is YFSETQ in the germline V gene. CDR3 loop: CASRPGSHQPQHF. The CDR3, as DNA: TGCGCCAGCAGGCCGGGATCTCATCAGCCCCAGCATTTT.

The rearrangement links TRBV9 to TRBJ2-1, with D possibly being TRBD2 (6 bases). The CDR3 length is 14 residues. The V gene's germline CDR1 is SGDLS and CDR2 YYNGEE. With 2 bases removed from V and 5 bases from J, the gap between germline ends came to 11 bases. In DNA, the CDR3 is TGTGCCAGCAGCGTGGAGGGCCCGCACAATGAGCAGTTCTTC. It yields the protein CASSVEGPHNEQFF.

The J gene is TRBJ1-3, the V gene TRBV4-1, with no clear D. Germline V lookup: CDR1 MGHRA, CDR2 YSYEKL. Trimming took 0 bases from V and 0 from J, leaving 3 bases between them. This CDR3 contains 14 residues. This chain's CDR3 is CASSQDNSGNTIYF. The CDR3 nucleotides read TGCGCCAGCAGCCAAGACAACTCTGGAAACACCATATATTTT.

Regarding this clone: Mismatch with germline at one junction end may stem from a read error. The V gene is TRBV7-2, the J gene TRBJ1-2; possible D gene TRBD1, 6 bases. Per germline, CDR1 SGHTA and CDR2 FQGNSA. CDR3 length: 15 residues. The CDR3 DNA sequence: TGTGCCAGCAGACAGTCAGGGGTGCTCAACTATGGCTACGCCTTC. Translating it yields CASRQSGVLNYGYAF.

The gene calls are TRBV11-2 and TRBJ2-1, with 10 bases aligning to TRBD2. The V segment lost 3 bases and the J segment 4 bases; nucleotides outside the gene matches: 3. The CDR3 has 15 residues. The germline gives CDR1 SGHAT, CDR2 FQNNGV. This chain's CDR3 is CASSLGLAIYNEQFF. The CDR3 nucleotides are TGTGCCAGCAGCTTGGGACTAGCGATATACAATGAGCAGTTCTTC.

This clone was found once. V is TRBV5-1 and J is TRBJ2-7; TRBD1 might be the D (6 bases). Per germline, CDR1 SGHRS and CDR2 YFSETQ. The CDR3 runs to 13 residues. V dropped 6 bases and J dropped 5 bases, with 15 bases sitting between them. Here the CDR3 reads CASTLRPGDEQYF. CDR3 DNA: TGCGCCAGCACCCTACGGCCAGGGGACGAGCAGTACTTC.

The CDR3 is CASSPGTSGWNSNTGELFF. The CDR3 nucleotides read TGTGCCAGCAGCCCCGGGACTAGCGGGTGGAATTCGAACACCGGGGAGCTGTTTTTT. The V gene is TRBV7-2, the J gene TRBJ2-2; 12 bases agree with TRBD2. The CDR3 is made up of 19 amino acids. With V trimmed by 5 bases and J by 0 bases, 10 bases remained unmatched. Germline V gene sequence: CDR1 SGHTA, CDR2 FQGNSA.

The rearrangement uses TRBV15 and TRBJ2-2; 14 bases agree with TRBD2. Germline V gene sequence: CDR1 LNHNV, CDR2 YYDKDF (reference sequence). The CDR3 runs 17 residues. With V trimmed by 1 base and J by 7 bases, 5 bases remained unmatched. This CDR3 reads CATSRGLAGGPGGELFF. In DNA, the CDR3 is TGTGCCACCAGCAGAGGACTAGCGGGAGGGCCTGGCGGGGAGCTGTTTTTT.